This is a list of T cell receptor beta chains from one sample in a study of Ad26.COV2.S vaccination and SARS-CoV-2 variants. Sequenced by immunoSEQ multiplex PCR; TCRdb stores in-frame clones only, minus some. Of approximately 350,000 clones listed, over 75% are singletons. Source: peripheral blood, taken in a trial of Ad26.COV2.S vaccine versus placebo. Receptors were obtained from a person aged 18-60 years who received the Ad26.COV2.S COVID-19 vaccine or a placebo. Both conserved end residues are part of each CDR3. The D gene is left open where the match is weak. Size tells how often a clone was seen (once, few, many) or the class of an expanded clone, and some rows leave it out.

size	V	D	J	CDR3	DNA
-	TRBV6-5	-	TRBJ1-1	CASRGRRGMVAFF	TGTGCCAGCAGGGGACGGCGAGGAATGGTAGCTTTCTTT
-	TRBV7-3	-	TRBJ2-5	CASSLGGRGQETQYF	TGTGCCAGCAGCTTAGGGGGAAGAGGGCAAGAGACCCAGTACTTC
-	TRBV7-9	-	TRBJ1-2	CASSPRVRAYGYTF	TGTGCCAGCAGTCCCAGGGTCAGGGCGTACGGCTACACCTTC
-	TRBV6-5	TRBD1	TRBJ2-1	CASRRQGAIYNEQFF	TGTGCCAGCAGAAGACAGGGGGCCATTTACAATGAGCAGTTCTTC
-	TRBV6-5	-	TRBJ2-5	CATTGTTETQYF	TGTGCCACGACCGGGACAACAGAGACCCAGTACTTC
-	TRBV4-3	-	TRBJ1-2	CASSQTGRYGYTF	TGCGCCAGCAGCCAAACCGGACGCTATGGCTACACCTTC
-	TRBV10-2	-	TRBJ1-5	CASTGSDRNQPQHF	TGCGCCAGCACCGGTTCAGATCGCAATCAGCCCCAGCATTTT
-	TRBV6-4	-	TRBJ1-5	CATDLRALPWRQPQHF	TGTGCCACCGACCTCCGGGCCCTTCCTTGGCGGCAGCCCCAGCATTTT
few	TRBV4-1	-	TRBJ1-5	CASSQPGPYSNQPQHF	TGCGCCAGCAGCCAACCCGGACCGTACAGCAATCAGCCCCAGCATTTT
-	TRBV27	-	TRBJ2-7	CASSSRGSYEQYF	TGTGCCAGCAGTTCCAGGGGCTCCTACGAGCAGTACTTC
-	TRBV4-3	-	TRBJ1-2	CASSQAAGNYGYTF	TGCGCCAGCAGCCAAGCGGCCGGTAACTATGGCTACACCTTC
-	TRBV30	-	TRBJ2-1	CAWSVGPRGEQFF	TGTGCCTGGAGTGTCGGGCCCAGGGGAGAGCAGTTCTTC
once	TRBV18	TRBD2	TRBJ2-1	CASSPLSLATSGGTYNEQFF	TGTGCCAGCTCACCACTTTCGCTTGCGACTAGCGGTGGAACCTACAATGAGCAGTTCTTC
-	TRBV4-3	-	TRBJ2-1	CASSQVGGDNEQFF	TGCGCCAGCAGCCAAGTAGGGGGGGACAATGAGCAGTTCTTC
few	TRBV7-8	-	TRBJ2-1	CASNRGGGQYNEQFF	TGTGCCAGCAACCGAGGTGGGGGACAATACAATGAGCAGTTCTTC
-	TRBV18	-	TRBJ2-7	CASSPQGPFPVYEQYF	TGTGCCAGCTCACCACAGGGGCCCTTCCCGGTGTACGAGCAGTACTTC
-	TRBV24-1	TRBD1	TRBJ1-1	CATSDTGGTEAFF	TGTGCCACCAGTGACACAGGGGGGACTGAAGCTTTCTTT
-	TRBV7-9	-	TRBJ2-2	CASRRASNTGELFF	TGTGCCAGCAGACGAGCATCGAACACCGGGGAGCTGTTTTTT
-	TRBV5-6	-	TRBJ1-6	CASGPGPSPVNSPLHF	TGTGCCAGCGGCCCAGGGCCATCCCCGGTTAATTCACCCCTCCACTTT
-	TRBV7-9	TRBD2	TRBJ2-3	CASSPGLANTDTQYF	TGTGCCAGCAGCCCCGGACTAGCTAACACAGATACGCAGTATTTT
once	TRBV19	TRBD2	TRBJ2-7	CASSIGGGTTYEQYF	TGTGCCAGTAGTATCGGCGGGGGTACCACCTACGAGCAGTACTTC
-	TRBV11-1	-	TRBJ2-3	CASSRLQGSTDTQYF	TGTGCCAGCAGCCGCCTGCAGGGAAGCACAGATACGCAGTATTTT
-	TRBV25-1	-	TRBJ1-2	CASSDPGPPNYGYTF	TGTGCCAGCAGTGACCCGGGACCGCCAAACTATGGCTACACCTTC
-	TRBV6-4	TRBD1	TRBJ1-6	CAKDRDNSPLHF	TGTGCCAAGGACAGGGACAATTCACCCCTCCACTTT
-	TRBV14	TRBD1	TRBJ1-1	CASSQTGGYTEAFF	TGTGCCAGCAGCCAAACAGGGGGCTACACTGAAGCTTTCTTT
-	TRBV27	-	TRBJ2-5	CASSLALQETQYF	TGTGCCAGCAGTTTAGCGTTGCAAGAGACCCAGTACTTC
once	TRBV20-1	-	TRBJ1-1	CSASQGLLNTEAFF	TGCAGTGCTAGTCAGGGGTTGTTAAACACTGAAGCTTTCTTT
-	TRBV6-2/TRBV6-3	TRBD1	TRBJ1-1	CASSLRGAEAFF	TGTGCCAGCAGCCTCAGGGGGGCTGAAGCTTTCTTT
-	TRBV6-5	-	TRBJ2-4	CASSYTEGGQNIQYF	TGTGCCAGCAGTTACACTGAGGGGGGGCAAAACATTCAGTACTTC
-	TRBV7-9	-	TRBJ1-3	CASSPSELAGNTIYF	TGTGCCAGCAGCCCGAGCGAATTAGCTGGAAACACCATATATTTT
-	TRBV12-3/TRBV12-4	-	TRBJ1-1	CASSLRGTEAFF	TGTGCCAGCAGTTTACGGGGGACTGAAGCTTTCTTT
once	TRBV7-2	TRBD1	TRBJ1-2	CASSQHRGQGYTF	TGTGCCAGCAGCCAACACAGGGGGCAAGGCTACACCTTC
-	TRBV5-6	TRBD1	TRBJ2-3	CASSVGQGQYF	TGTGCCAGCAGCGTAGGACAGGGTCAGTATTTT
-	TRBV11-3	-	TRBJ2-5	CASSLYRQETQYF	TGTGCCAGCAGCTTATATAGGCAGGAGACCCAGTACTTC
few	TRBV4-2	TRBD1	TRBJ1-5	CASSRGQGDNQPQHF	TGTGCCAGCAGCCGAGGACAGGGTGACAATCAGCCCCAGCATTTT
-	TRBV30	TRBD1	TRBJ1-4	CAGDREDEKLFF	TGTGCCGGGGACAGGGAGGATGAAAAACTGTTTTTT
-	TRBV3-1/TRBV3-2	TRBD1	TRBJ1-6	CASSPSDRGLNSPLHF	TGTGCCAGCAGCCCATCGGACAGGGGGCTCAATTCACCCCTCCACTTT
-	TRBV7-7	TRBD2	TRBJ2-2	CASSSSGGHTGELFF	TGTGCTAGCAGCTCGTCGGGGGGGCACACCGGGGAGCTGTTTTTT
-	TRBV9	TRBD2	TRBJ2-1	CASSVAVSGVYNEQFF	TGTGCCAGCAGCGTAGCTGTTAGCGGGGTTTACAATGAGCAGTTCTTC
few	TRBV7-9	-	TRBJ1-1	CASSLMNTEAFF	TGTGCCAGCAGCTTAATGAACACTGAAGCTTTCTTT
-	TRBV11-3	TRBD1	TRBJ1-5	CASSGGPDRDPFSSNQPQHF	TGTGCCAGCAGCGGAGGTCCCGACAGGGATCCTTTTAGTAGCAATCAGCCCCAGCATTTT
-	TRBV6-2/TRBV6-3	-	TRBJ1-1	CASSYPIRREDDEAFF	TGTGCCAGCAGTTACCCCATCAGGAGGGAAGATGATGAAGCTTTCTTT
-	TRBV7-2	TRBD2	TRBJ2-1	CASGSGGNEQFF	TGTGCCAGCGGATCCGGGGGGAATGAGCAGTTCTTC
-	TRBV6-5	-	TRBJ1-4	CASSPAVREKLFF	TGTGCCAGCAGCCCCGCCGTTCGGGAAAAACTGTTTTTT
-	TRBV27	-	TRBJ2-5	CATGGFLGETQYF	TGTGCCACTGGAGGGTTTCTGGGGGAGACCCAGTACTTC
-	TRBV4-1	-	TRBJ2-1	CASSQDHRFANEQFF	TGCGCCAGCAGCCAAGATCACCGGTTTGCCAATGAGCAGTTCTTC
-	TRBV7-9	TRBD1	TRBJ1-1	CASSLTLGQMNTEAFF	TGTGCCAGCAGCTTAACCCTGGGACAGATGAACACTGAAGCTTTCTTT
few	TRBV4-2	TRBD2	TRBJ2-3	CASSLRLADSDTQYF	TGTGCCAGCAGCCTACGACTAGCGGACTCAGATACGCAGTATTTT
-	TRBV19	TRBD1	TRBJ1-5	CASSRQGSELNQPQHF	TGTGCCAGTAGCAGACAGGGATCGGAACTCAATCAGCCCCAGCATTTT
-	TRBV20-1	-	TRBJ2-7	CSASRGSGSYEQYF	TGCAGTGCTAGTCGGGGTTCTGGCTCCTACGAGCAGTACTTC
few	TRBV5-4	-	TRBJ1-6	CASRSWGPTSPLHF	TGTGCCAGCAGATCCTGGGGCCCCACCTCACCCCTCCACTTT
-	TRBV30	TRBD2	TRBJ2-2	CAWSVAGIGTGELFF	TGTGCCTGGAGTGTAGCGGGGATCGGCACCGGGGAGCTGTTTTTT
-	TRBV6-5	-	TRBJ2-2	CASILDSSTGELFF	TGTGCCAGCATACTGGACAGTTCCACCGGGGAGCTGTTTTTT
few	TRBV3-1/TRBV3-2	-	TRBJ2-5	CASSRETQYF	TGTGCCAGCAGCCGGGAGACCCAGTACTTC
-	TRBV19	-	TRBJ1-1	CASSLEVGVWDTEAFF	TGTGCCAGTAGTCTAGAAGTGGGAGTTTGGGACACTGAAGCTTTCTTT
once	TRBV4-3	TRBD1	TRBJ2-7	CASSQGPGGQGQYF	TGCGCCAGCAGCCAAGGGCCCGGGGGACAGGGGCAGTACTTC
-	TRBV7-8	-	TRBJ2-5	CASSLVDKDEETQYF	TGTGCCAGCAGCTTAGTAGACAAGGACGAAGAGACCCAGTACTTC
-	TRBV27	TRBD2	TRBJ2-7	CASSPKRGGLAEQYF	TGTGCCAGCAGTCCAAAGCGGGGGGGCCTCGCCGAGCAGTACTTC
-	TRBV4-1	-	TRBJ1-1	CASSLQGRMGPTEAFF	TGCGCCAGCAGTCTCCAAGGCCGAATGGGTCCCACTGAAGCTTTCTTT
-	TRBV7-2	TRBD2	TRBJ2-6	CASSRRGGNSGANVLTF	TGTGCCAGCAGCCGTCGGGGGGGTAACTCTGGGGCCAACGTCCTGACTTTC